This is a list of T cell receptor beta chains from one sample in a study of T cell responses to AZD1222 COVID-19 vaccine. This table comes from immunoSEQ multiplex PCR, and its TCRdb copy is limited to in-frame clones, with some not included. Here the sample spans 150,000 to 180,000 clones, about 88% being singletons. The sequenced sample was peripheral blood, obtained on day 0 of AZD1222 vaccination. All receptors derive from an adult in good health. CDR3s include the opening cysteine and the closing phenylalanine or tryptophan. A D gene is named only where the DNA matches it firmly. Size values are once, few and many counts, or a class for expanded clones, and some rows have none.

V	size	J	D	CDR3	DNA
TRBV2	.	TRBJ2-7	TRBD1	CASSKDRSSYEQYF	TGTGCCAGCAGTAAGGACAGGAGCTCCTACGAGCAGTACTTC
TRBV6-2/TRBV6-3	.	TRBJ2-7	.	CASSYGTFTDYEQYF	TGTGCCAGCAGTTACGGTACCTTCACAGACTACGAGCAGTACTTC
TRBV6-2/TRBV6-3	.	TRBJ1-1	.	CASSPRGGRDTEAFF	TGTGCCAGCAGCCCGAGGGGGGGGAGGGACACTGAAGCTTTCTTT
TRBV4-2	.	TRBJ2-3	TRBD2	CASSQDERGGTDTQYF	TGTGCCAGCAGCCAAGATGAGCGGGGGGGCACAGATACGCAGTATTTT
TRBV29-1	.	TRBJ1-2	.	CSVGDGGRYGYTF	TGCAGCGTTGGAGACGGAGGACGGTATGGCTACACCTTC
TRBV9	once	TRBJ1-2	.	CASSVEGQAGGYTF	TGTGCCAGCAGCGTAGAGGGACAAGCGGGTGGCTACACCTTC
TRBV4-3	.	TRBJ2-3	.	CASSPGAGHTDTQYF	TGCGCCAGCAGTCCAGGGGCGGGCCACACAGATACGCAGTATTTT
TRBV28	.	TRBJ2-7	TRBD2	CASSLDLAGADEQYF	TGTGCCAGCAGTTTAGACCTAGCGGGGGCGGACGAGCAGTACTTC
TRBV10-3	.	TRBJ1-2	.	CAISPFGALYGYTF	TGTGCCATCAGTCCCTTCGGGGCGCTCTATGGCTACACCTTC
TRBV5-1	.	TRBJ1-1	TRBD1	CASSLRTGVNTEAFF	TGCGCCAGCAGCTTACGGACAGGAGTGAACACTGAAGCTTTCTTT
TRBV24-1	.	TRBJ1-2	TRBD1	CATSEGTGFGYTF	TGTGCCACCAGTGAGGGGACAGGGTTTGGCTACACCTTC
TRBV6-1	.	TRBJ2-1	TRBD2	CASSDKRGGYNEQFF	TGTGCCAGCAGTGATAAGCGGGGGGGATACAATGAGCAGTTCTTC
TRBV3-1/TRBV3-2	few	TRBJ1-2	.	CASSPETFSRGYTF	TGTGCCAGCAGCCCCGAGACTTTTTCACGAGGCTACACCTTC
TRBV2	few	TRBJ1-2	TRBD1	CAIPGQGKGYGYTF	TGTGCCATCCCCGGACAGGGCAAAGGGTATGGCTACACCTTC
TRBV5-1	.	TRBJ2-3	TRBD1	CASSLAGQDPTDTQYF	TGCGCCAGCAGCTTGGCGGGACAGGATCCCACAGATACGCAGTATTTT
TRBV5-1	.	TRBJ1-4	TRBD1	CASSFGPGQGLEKLFF	TGCGCCAGCAGTTTTGGACCGGGACAGGGTTTGGAAAAACTGTTTTTT
TRBV7-2	.	TRBJ2-7	.	CASSFQVGREQYF	TGTGCCAGCAGCTTCCAAGTGGGGCGCGAGCAGTACTTC
TRBV3-1/TRBV3-2	.	TRBJ1-1	TRBD1	CASSQAGPGQGTEAFF	TGTGCCAGCAGCCAAGCCGGACCGGGACAGGGGACTGAAGCTTTCTTT
TRBV5-5	.	TRBJ1-4	.	CASSSLGATGEKLFF	TGTGCCAGCAGCTCCCTGGGTGCTACGGGTGAAAAACTGTTTTTT
TRBV3-1/TRBV3-2	.	TRBJ2-2	.	CASSPVLLGTGELFF	TGTGCCAGCAGCCCGGTCCTCCTGGGGACCGGGGAGCTGTTTTTT
TRBV5-1	.	TRBJ1-5	.	CASSMDRNQPQHF	TGCGCCAGCAGCATGGACAGAAATCAGCCCCAGCATTTT
TRBV5-4	.	TRBJ2-1	.	CASSHQTKGEQFF	TGTGCCAGCAGCCATCAAACAAAGGGTGAGCAGTTCTTC
TRBV28	.	TRBJ2-2	.	CATRDGELFF	TGTGCCACCCGGGACGGGGAGCTGTTTTTT
TRBV10-1	.	TRBJ2-1	.	CASSGSSGGNEQFF	TGCGCCAGCAGTGGCAGCAGTGGGGGAAATGAGCAGTTCTTC
TRBV6-5	.	TRBJ2-2	TRBD1	CASRSTGERSGELFF	TGTGCCAGCAGGTCCACAGGGGAGAGGAGCGGGGAGCTGTTTTTT
TRBV18	once	TRBJ1-5	.	CASSPVGGYSNQPQHF	TGTGCCAGCTCACCGGTGGGGGGATATAGCAATCAGCCCCAGCATTTT
TRBV3-1/TRBV3-2	.	TRBJ2-5	.	CASRGWGAYQETQYF	TGTGCCAGCCGAGGGTGGGGGGCGTACCAAGAGACCCAGTACTTC
TRBV5-1	.	TRBJ2-2	.	CASSLVTNTGELFF	TGCGCCAGCAGCTTGGTTACGAACACCGGGGAGCTGTTTTTT
TRBV6-4	.	TRBJ2-1	TRBD2	CASSPTSGGTGPFF	TGTGCCAGCAGTCCGACTAGCGGGGGTACAGGTCCGTTCTTC
TRBV10-2	.	TRBJ1-4	TRBD1	CASSEFRGKKLFF	TGCGCCAGCAGTGAGTTCAGGGGGAAAAAACTGTTTTTT
TRBV6-6	.	TRBJ1-1	.	CASSYRRDTETFF	TGTGCCAGCAGTTACCGTCGGGACACTGAAACTTTCTTT
TRBV6-5	.	TRBJ2-7	.	CASWEGGLSYEQYF	TGTGCCAGTTGGGAGGGGGGTCTCTCCTACGAGCAGTACTTC
TRBV2	few	TRBJ1-1	.	CATTLSSTKAFF	TGTGCCACGACCCTATCTTCGACCAAAGCTTTCTTT
TRBV27	.	TRBJ1-1	TRBD1	CASSLSGNRGKTEAFF	TGTGCCAGCAGTTTAAGCGGGAACAGGGGTAAGACTGAAGCTTTCTTT
TRBV5-1	.	TRBJ2-2	TRBD1	CASSLLGGNTGELFF	TGCGCCAGCAGCTTGCTAGGGGGCAACACCGGGGAGCTGTTTTTT
TRBV9	.	TRBJ2-1	.	CASSVDPRGLDNEQFF	TGTGCCAGCAGCGTAGACCCTCGAGGTTTGGACAATGAGCAGTTCTTC
TRBV24-1	.	TRBJ2-4	.	CATNRLAKNIQYF	TGTGCCACCAATCGCCTAGCCAAAAACATTCAGTACTTC
TRBV19	few	TRBJ1-2	.	CASSNPGQGPSYTF	TGTGCCAGTAGTAACCCAGGGCAGGGGCCAAGCTACACCTTC
TRBV2	.	TRBJ1-1	.	CASSDDSTEAFF	TGTGCCAGCAGTGACGACAGTACTGAAGCTTTCTTT
TRBV7-3	.	TRBJ2-1	.	CASSSDNTPGNEQFF	TGTGCCAGCAGCTCCGATAACACTCCCGGGAATGAGCAGTTCTTC
TRBV9	.	TRBJ1-4	.	CASSGYTGYDEKLFF	TGTGCCAGCAGCGGATACACAGGGTACGACGAAAAACTGTTTTTT
TRBV19	.	TRBJ1-2	.	CASSLNQGTPDGYTF	TGTGCCAGTAGCTTAAACCAGGGTACCCCGGATGGCTACACCTTC
TRBV11-2	.	TRBJ1-1	.	CASSSGVWVVRENTEAFF	TGTGCCAGCAGCTCCGGGGTTTGGGTGGTTAGAGAGAACACTGAAGCTTTCTTT
TRBV19	.	TRBJ1-6	.	CASSIEDRNSPLHF	TGTGCCAGTAGTATTGAGGACAGAAATTCACCCCTCCACTTT
TRBV24-1	.	TRBJ2-3	.	CATSDLGGLTDTQYF	TGTGCCACCAGTGATTTGGGGGGCCTGACAGATACGCAGTATTTT
TRBV19	.	TRBJ1-6	.	CASQKTGDNSPLHF	TGTGCCAGTCAGAAAACAGGAGACAATTCACCCCTCCACTTT
TRBV19	.	TRBJ2-7	TRBD2	CASSRSGTANEQYF	TGTGCCAGTAGTCGTAGCGGGACGGCGAACGAGCAGTACTTC
TRBV21-1	.	TRBJ2-1	.	CASSKNAAGGVYNEQFF	TGTGCCAGCAGCAAGAATGCAGCGGGGGGTGTGTACAATGAGCAGTTCTTC
TRBV9	.	TRBJ2-3	TRBD2	CASSPGTSGMWGDTQYF	TGTGCCAGCAGCCCCGGGACTAGCGGGATGTGGGGAGATACGCAGTATTTT
TRBV7-8	.	TRBJ1-6	.	CASSLGFANSPLHF	TGTGCCAGCAGCTTAGGATTTGCCAATTCACCCCTCCACTTT
TRBV5-4	.	TRBJ2-1	TRBD2	CASSPPASGFGNEQFF	TGTGCCAGCAGCCCCCCGGCTAGCGGCTTTGGGAATGAGCAGTTCTTC
TRBV13	.	TRBJ2-7	.	CASSSPSELGVKQYF	TGTGCCAGCAGCTCCCCCTCGGAGTTGGGAGTGAAGCAGTACTTC
TRBV11-3	.	TRBJ1-2	.	CASSLDPGAYGYTF	TGTGCCAGCAGCTTAGATCCAGGGGCCTATGGCTACACCTTC